This TCR beta chain was obtained from a study of radiation and T cells in renal cell carcinoma. Study as a whole: Nephrectomy followed 15 Gy stereotactic body radiation by 4 weeks. Study-level findings and limits: In blood, top tumor clones expanded by 2 weeks, shrinking by 4.

Germline CDR1 is SGHRS and CDR2 is YFSETQ. The CDR3 consists of 17 residues. The V and J ends lost 3 bases and 2 bases respectively, with 20 bases between them. Comment on this clone: Its cognate antigen is unknown.

The assay was immunoSEQ multiplex PCR, and TCRdb's table has in-frame clones only and misses some. The sample carries roughly 120,000 clones, roughly 80% recorded once. Time point denoted: baseline pretreatment blood. The treatment is: 15 Gy SBRT to primary tumor, nephrectomy 4 weeks later. Radiation-treated patients gave blood at baseline, week 2 and week 4. The sample here was blood, taken from a patient whose treatment included radiotherapy and nephrectomy. The chain carries TRBV5-1 and TRBJ2-5; either TRBD1 or TRBD2 may fit D (7 bases each). This clonotype originated in a woman in her fifties or sixties with renal cell carcinoma. CDR3 region: CASSSPGGGMQQETQYF. CDR3 bases: TGCGCCAGCAGCTCCCCAGGGGGGGGAATGCAACAAGAGACCCAGTACTTC.